A single sample gave rise to the 32 T cell receptor beta chains below, sequenced in a study of radiation and T cells in renal cell carcinoma. TCRdb keeps only in-frame clones here, not all; method: immunoSEQ multiplex PCR. The repertoire holds 150,000 or so clones, with approximately 87% as singletons. The time point: baseline pretreatment blood. Treatment here: 15 Gy SBRT to primary tumor, nephrectomy 4 weeks later. Sample: blood, taken from a patient whose treatment included radiotherapy and nephrectomy. The receptor set was obtained from a woman aged 45-65 years with renal cell carcinoma.

This rearrangement joins TRBV5-6 to TRBJ2-7; D is perhaps TRBD1 (6 bases). This CDR3 is built from 13 residues. Germline CDR1 reads SGHDT; CDR2 reads YYEEEE. V was trimmed by 4 bases and J by 3 bases, leaving 11 bases between them. The CDR3: CASSPDRNYEQYF. The CDR3 bases are TGTGCCAGCAGCCCGGACAGAAACTACGAGCAGTACTTC.

The chain couples TRBV5-6 to TRBJ2-7; D gene unclear. The CDR3 is 13 amino acids. V lost 1 base to trimming and J lost 3 bases, with 8 bases between them. Germline V gene data show CDR1 as SGHDT and CDR2 as YYEEEE. The CDR3 here is CASSLKVGYEQYF. DNA of the CDR3: TGTGCCAGCAGCTTGAAGGTCGGCTACGAGCAGTACTTC.

The chain carries TRBV5-1 and TRBJ2-1, with D perhaps matching TRBD1 (5 bases). Germline CDR1 is SGHRS and CDR2 is YFSETQ. This CDR3 comprises 13 residues. V lost 1 base and J lost 8, with 10 bases in between. This chain's CDR3 is CASSLFRADEQFF. The CDR3 region has the DNA TGCGCCAGCAGCTTGTTCAGGGCCGATGAGCAGTTCTTC.

This clone was detected a few times. CDR3 protein: CVTGTGMNTEAFF. CDR3 sequence (DNA): TGTGTCACTGGGACAGGGATGAACACTGAAGCTTTCTTT. The chain employs TRBV2 and TRBJ1-1; 9 nucleotides align to TRBD1. Germline V gene data show CDR1 as SNHLY and CDR2 as FYNNEI. The CDR3 totals 13 residues.

Points on this clone: Additional DNA sequences in this sample encode the identical CDR3. The chain joins TRBV7-2 to TRBJ1-2, with 9 bases matching TRBD1. Unmatched junction bases numbered 3, after V lost 3 bases and J lost 4 bases. CDR3 size: 14 residues. CDR1 and CDR2 (germline): SGHTA, FQGNSA. CDR3 nucleotide sequence: TGTGCCAGCAGCTTGGGACAGGGTGGCTATGGCTACACCTTC. This sequence encodes CASSLGQGGYGYTF.

V is TRBV5-6 and J is TRBJ1-5, with 7 nucleotides matching TRBD1. The CDR3 has 17 residues. Germline CDR1 reads SGHDT; CDR2 reads YYEEEE. With V trimmed by 4 bases and J by 0 bases, 10 bases remained unmatched. CDR3 coding DNA: TGTGCCAGCAGCACGACAGGGTTGGGGAATAGCAATCAGCCCCAGCATTTT. Amino acid sequence: CASSTTGLGNSNQPQHF. The variable domain in full, with the rest retrieved from reference TRBV5-6 and TRBJ1-5, is DAGVTQSPTHLIKTRGQQVTLRCSPKSGHDTVSWYQQALGQGPQFIFQYYEEEERQRGNFPDRFSGHQFPNYSSELNVNALLLGDSALYLCASSTTGLGNSNQPQHFGDGTRLSIL.

The chain has TRBV7-2 and TRBJ2-3; no clear D gene. The CDR3 is 13 amino acids. The ends were cut back, 2 bases at V and 3 bases at J, with 6 bases in the middle. Germline V gene data show CDR1 as SGHTA and CDR2 as FQGNSA. CDR3 bases: TGTGCCAGCAGCTTACCCTCTACAGATACGCAGTATTTT. It is translated as CASSLPSTDTQYF.

This clone was seen only a few times. V usage is TRBV9 and J usage is TRBJ1-1; D call uncertain. The germline V gene encodes CDR1 SGDLS and CDR2 YYNGEE. V was pared by 4 bases and J by 9 bases, with 16 bases between. This CDR3 comprises 13 residues. This CDR3 reads CASSPDGGRKAFF. The CDR3 nucleotides read TGTGCCAGCAGCCCCGACGGTGGCAGGAAAGCTTTCTTT.

The chain combines TRBV7-2 with TRBJ1-4; maybe TRBD1 (5 bases). Trimming stripped 4 bases from V and 8 bases from J, with 17 bases between. This CDR3 is 15 amino acids long. Looked up from germline, CDR1 is SGHTA and CDR2 is FQGNSA. The CDR3 region has the DNA TGTGCCAGCAGCTCCCGGGACGGGCTGCGGGAAAAACTGTTTTTT. It translates to CASSSRDGLREKLFF.

The chain employs TRBV5-1 and TRBJ2-2, with D unclear. CDR3 length: 15 amino acids. Germline values: CDR1 SGHRS, CDR2 YFSETQ. V lost 0 bases and J 2 bases, leaving 8 bases between the germline ends. CDR3 bases: TGCGCCAGCAGCTTGGAATTCCTTAACACCGGGGAGCTGTTTTTT. Encoded protein: CASSLEFLNTGELFF.

The V gene is TRBV7-2, the J gene TRBJ2-2; D gene unclear. Trimming shortened V by 5 bases and J by 6 bases, and 13 bases separated the two germline ends. This CDR3 has 14 amino acids. Germline loops: CDR1 SGHTA, CDR2 FQGNSA. CDR3 sequence reads: CASSPGVSAGELFF. CDR3 bases: TGTGCCAGCAGCCCAGGTGTCTCGGCCGGGGAGCTGTTTTTT.

This clone was seen a single time. J is TRBJ2-7 and V is TRBV7-2, with a tentative D call TRBD2 (5 bases). CDR3 size: 13 residues. CDR1 is SGHTA and CDR2 is FQGNSA in the germline V gene. Trimming stripped 3 bases from V and 4 bases from J, with 10 bases between. The CDR3 region is CASSFEGEYEQYF. The CDR3 DNA is TGTGCCAGCAGCTTCGAGGGAGAATACGAGCAGTACTTC.

The V call is TRBV6-5, the J call TRBJ2-7; D tentatively reads TRBD1 or TRBD2 (5 bases each). The CDR3 runs 15 residues. The germline gives CDR1 MNHEY, CDR2 SVGAGI. Between the trimmed V and J ends, which lost 4 bases and 2 bases, there was a span of 15 bases. CDR3 in amino acids: CASSLDRDDTYEQYF. CDR3 coding DNA: TGTGCCAGCAGTTTAGACCGGGACGATACCTACGAGCAGTACTTC.

The J gene is TRBJ1-1, the V gene TRBV7-9; no definite D call. There are 12 residues in the CDR3. CDR1 is SEHNR, CDR2 FQNEAQ, per germline (reference sequence). V was cut by 1 base and J by 4 bases, with 4 bases left in between. In nucleotides, the CDR3 is TGTGCCAGCAGCTTAGATATCACTGAAGCTTTCTTT. Translation: CASSLDITEAFF.

The gene calls are TRBV9 and TRBJ1-2; 7 bases fit TRBD1. Unmatched junction bases numbered 3, after V lost 0 bases and J lost 7 bases. Germline V gene data show CDR1 as SGDLS and CDR2 as YYNGEE. The length of the CDR3 is 13 residues. Here the CDR3 DNA reads TGTGCCAGCAGCGTAGAGGGGGCTGGTGGCTACACCTTC. Residues: CASSVEGAGGYTF.

The sample holds one count of this clone. The chain has TRBV30 and TRBJ1-4, with TRBD1 as a possible D gene (6 bases). There are 13 residues in the CDR3. The germline gives CDR1 GTSNPN, CDR2 SVGIG (reference sequence). V lost 0 bases and J 8 bases, leaving 10 bases between the germline ends. The CDR3 is CAWSVQGGEKLFF. The CDR3 coding sequence is TGTGCCTGGAGTGTACAGGGAGGAGAAAAACTGTTTTTT.

The rearrangement joins TRBV7-9 to TRBJ2-2, with D tentatively TRBD2 (6 bases). This CDR3 region has 15 residues. V was shortened by 10 bases and J by 3 bases, with 18 bases between the two germline ends. The V gene's germline CDR1 is SEHNR and CDR2 FQNEAQ (reference sequence). As DNA, the CDR3 is TGTGCCAAAAGCGGGCGGGGAACCGACACCGGGGAGCTGTTTTTT. Translation gives CAKSGRGTDTGELFF.

This clone was detected only a few times. V usage is TRBV5-6 and J usage is TRBJ2-7; tentatively, D is TRBD1 (6 bases). Trimming cost V 4 bases and J 3 bases, with 11 bases left between them. Germline CDR1 reads SGHDT; CDR2 reads YYEEEE. The CDR3 is made up of 13 amino acids. The CDR3 bases are TGTGCCAGCAGCCTGCAGGGGCTCTACGAGCAGTACTTC. Amino acids: CASSLQGLYEQYF.

The gene calls are TRBV5-1 and TRBJ2-7, with 9 bases identical to TRBD2. V gave up 4 bases and J gave up 4 bases; unmatched junction bases: 9. This CDR3 region has 15 residues. Germline values: CDR1 SGHRS, CDR2 YFSETQ. CDR3 coding DNA: TGCGCCAGCAGCCCAAATAGCGGGAGTATTTACGAGCAGTACTTC. Encoded protein: CASSPNSGSIYEQYF.

This sequence joins TRBV9 and TRBJ2-7; D uncertain. The CDR3 loop spans 15 amino acids. The V end was cut by 0 bases, the J end by 2 bases, with 12 bases between. The germline gives CDR1 SGDLS, CDR2 YYNGEE. CDR3 sequence: CASSVGHGTAYEQYF. CDR3 DNA sequence: TGTGCCAGCAGCGTAGGCCATGGCACAGCCTACGAGCAGTACTTC.

V usage is TRBV18 and J usage is TRBJ2-7, with a tentative D call TRBD1 (6 bases). Per the germline V gene, CDR1 is KGHSH and CDR2 is LQKENI. The CDR3 contains 16 residues. The V end lost 0 bases, the J end lost 0 bases, and 12 bases lay between the germline ends. CDR3 coding DNA: TGTGCCAGCTCACCACCGGCAGGGGAAAGCTCCTACGAGCAGTACTTC. It yields the protein CASSPPAGESSYEQYF. The full variable domain, rest sourced from reference TRBV18 and TRBJ2-7, is NAGVMQNPRHLVRRRGQEARLRCSPMKGHSHVYWYRQLPEEGLKFMVYLQKENIIDESGMPKERFSAEFPKEGPSILRIQQVVRGDSAAYFCASSPPAGESSYEQYFGPGTRLTVT.

The J gene is TRBJ2-7, the V gene TRBV20-1; the D gene is possibly TRBD2 (6 bases). Trimming removed 4 bases at V and 8 bases at J, with 12 bases between. CDR3 length: 11 residues. CDR1 is DFQATT, CDR2 SNEGSKA, per germline (reference sequence). CDR3 sequence (DNA): TGCAGTGCTACGACTAGTTCCCAGCAGTACTTC. Its protein product is CSATTSSQQYF.

This rearrangement joins TRBV4-3 to TRBJ1-2, with a weak D call TRBD1 (5 bases). In germline, CDR1 is LGHNA, CDR2 YSLEER. V lost 0 bases, J lost 4 bases, and 15 bases lay in between. This CDR3 is 16 amino acids long. The CDR3 nucleotides are TGCGCCAGCAGCCAAGATGATGGCCAGGGTGGCTATGGCTACACCTTC. The encoded protein is CASSQDDGQGGYGYTF.

The chain combines TRBV5-1 with TRBJ1-1, with 8 bases lining up with TRBD1. Losses at the gene ends were 2 bases for V and 4 bases for J; bases not matched to a gene: 4. Per germline, CDR1 SGHRS and CDR2 YFSETQ. The CDR3 sequence is 14 residues long. CDR3 region: CASSFTGGGTEAFF. The CDR3 DNA is TGCGCCAGCAGCTTTACAGGGGGAGGCACTGAAGCTTTCTTT.

In regard to this clone: The sample carries other DNA sequences with the same CDR3. The rearrangement links TRBV29-1 to TRBJ2-7, with 8 bases lining up with TRBD2. The CDR3 has 13 residues. Looked up from germline, CDR1 is SQVTM and CDR2 is ANQGSEA. With V trimmed by 5 bases and J by 0 bases, 3 bases remained unmatched. CDR3 residues: CSVYTSGSYEQYF. The CDR3 coding sequence is TGCAGCGTTTATACTAGCGGCTCCTACGAGCAGTACTTC.

This chain uses TRBV2 with TRBJ2-7; the D gene is possibly TRBD1 (6 bases). Trimming stripped 2 bases from V and 7 bases from J, with 12 bases between. CDR1 is SNHLY and CDR2 is FYNNEI in the germline V gene. This CDR3 spans 13 amino acids. The CDR3 sequence is CASSESPQGEQYF. DNA of the CDR3: TGTGCCAGCAGTGAATCACCCCAGGGGGAGCAGTACTTC.

The table lists this clone with a few counts. The chain links TRBV10-3 to TRBJ2-2; 8 nucleotides line up with TRBD2. The CDR3 extends over 15 amino acids. With 3 bases clipped from V and 1 base from J, the junction kept 1 base outside the gene matches. CDR1 ENHRY and CDR2 SYGVKD come from the germline V gene. CDR3 coding DNA: TGTGCCATCAGTGAACGGGAGGGGAACACCGGGGAGCTGTTTTTT. It encodes CAISEREGNTGELFF.

The chain couples TRBV4-1 to TRBJ2-7, with 7 positions matching TRBD2. The junction had 9 bases not matched to a gene; V was cut back by 4 bases and J by 3 bases. CDR1 and CDR2 (germline): MGHRA, YSYEKL. This CDR3 is 15 amino acids long. CDR3 coding DNA: TGCGCCAGCAGCCGAACCGGGACTACCAACTACGAGCAGTACTTC. Translation gives CASSRTGTTNYEQYF.

The chain combines TRBV7-9 with TRBJ1-5; D not resolved. V lost 4 bases and J lost 0, with 7 bases in between. CDR3 length: 14 amino acids. The germline V gene encodes CDR1 SEHNR and CDR2 FQNEAQ (reference sequence). CDR3 in amino acids: CASSSTSSNQPQHF. CDR3 sequence (DNA): TGTGCCAGCAGCTCTACAAGTAGCAATCAGCCCCAGCATTTT.

This chain uses TRBV27 with TRBJ2-7, with a tentative D call TRBD1 (5 bases). The germline V and J ends were trimmed by 0 bases and 7 bases, with 16 bases remaining between them. The germline V gene encodes CDR1 MNHEY and CDR2 SMNVEV (reference sequence). The CDR3 loop spans 15 amino acids. CDR3 in DNA: TGTGCCAGCAGTTTATCGTGGAGCCGGGCAGGGGAGCAGTACTTC. It yields the protein CASSLSWSRAGEQYF.

V usage is TRBV6-1 and J usage is TRBJ1-5; 9 bases align to TRBD1. The CDR3 has 15 amino acids. Germline V lookup: CDR1 MNHNS, CDR2 SASEGT. V shed 6 bases and J 1 base; nucleotides not matched to a gene: 4. The CDR3 reads CASRRDRASNQPQHF. The CDR3 DNA reads as TGTGCCAGCAGACGGGACAGGGCAAGCAATCAGCCCCAGCATTTT.

The rearrangement links TRBV5-4 to TRBJ1-1; D unclear. The CDR3 covers 13 residues. The V and J ends lost 0 bases and 2 bases respectively, with 5 bases between them. CDR1 is SGHNT, CDR2 YYREEE, per germline (reference sequence). CDR3 amino acids: CASSLESNTEAFF. CDR3 nucleotide sequence: TGTGCCAGCAGCTTGGAGTCCAACACTGAAGCTTTCTTT.